This record concerns one T cell receptor beta chain sequence. Its antigen remains unidentified. This sample is drawn from a study of T-cell reconstitution after alpha-beta-depleted transplantation in children. Study-level points and caveats: Most T-cell counts and diversity one year after the transplant came from T cells that were newly produced. Expanded clones from the graft, numbering several hundred, reportedly supplied alpha-beta T cells about two months after transplant. Some patients' high day-60 TCRbeta diversity was attributed to recipient cells surviving conditioning.

The CDR3 has 15 amino acids. Germline values: CDR1 SGHRS, CDR2 YFSETQ. Trimming shortened V by 0 bases and J by 3 bases, and 13 bases separated the two germline ends. As it was prepared, the TCRbeta library received unique molecular identifiers. TCRdb redid the calling of the PCR reads with MiXCR, one entry per CDR3 protein. The sample has approximately 980,000 distinct CDR3 sequences, less than 30% seen once. The receptor was derived from a boy in the first two years of life who had a stem cell transplant for SCID, so the T cells may come from the graft donor. The rearrangement links TRBV5-1 to TRBJ2-7; no firm D call. Source: PBMCs, mostly from graft donor cells, taken 360 days after TCRalphabeta/CD19-depleted stem cell transplant. The CDR3: CASSLDSAFDYEQYF. DNA for the CDR3: TGCGCCAGCAGCTTGGACTCAGCTTTCGACTACGAGCAGTACTTC.